The next 18 T cell receptor beta chains were all read from a single sample in a study of blood T cell repertoires in COVID-19. Profiling relied on immunoSEQ multiplex PCR, and the TCRdb table lists in-frame clones only, not all of them. Here the sample spans about 98,000 clones, 80% to 95% being singletons. The sequenced sample consisted of peripheral blood. Source of these receptors: a man between 18 and 29 years old with acute or convalescent COVID-19.

This clone has more than one count but fewer than ten. The V call is TRBV12-5, the J call TRBJ1-1; D is possibly TRBD1 (6 bases). This CDR3 has 15 residues. The V end was cut by 2 bases, the J end by 0 bases, with 10 bases between. The germline V gene encodes CDR1 LGHNT and CDR2 FRNRAP. The CDR3 bases are TGTGCTAGTGGTTTGTCGACAGGACTGAACACTGAAGCTTTCTTT. This codes for CASGLSTGLNTEAFF. The full variable domain, its missing parts supplied by reference TRBV12-5 and TRBJ1-1, is DARVTQTPRHKVTEMGQEVTMRCQPILGHNTVFWYRQTMMQGLELLAYFRNRAPLDDSGMPKDRFSAEMPDATLATLKIQPSEPRDSAVYFCASGLSTGLNTEAFFGQGTRLTVV.

The chain uses TRBV7-6 and TRBJ1-5; TRBD1 aligns across 9 bases. J lost 7 bases, V lost 5 bases, and 12 bases had no gene match. This CDR3 has 16 amino acids. Germline CDR1 and CDR2: SGHVS and FNYEAQ. The CDR3 sequence is CASSAQQGAVGQPQHF. Here the CDR3 DNA reads TGTGCCAGCAGCGCCCAACAGGGGGCGGTTGGACAGCCCCAGCATTTT.

The chain combines TRBV28 with TRBJ1-5; TRBD1 aligns across 9 bases. In germline, CDR1 is MDHEN, CDR2 SYDVKM. This CDR3 is built from 13 residues. V dropped 5 bases and J dropped 7; count of bases not matched to a gene: 3. CDR3 DNA: TGTGCCAGCAGTACAGGGGGCTGGCAGCCCCAGCATTTT. Residues: CASSTGGWQPQHF.

J is TRBJ2-2 and V is TRBV7-2; D might be TRBD2 (5 bases). This CDR3 contains 16 residues. Germline V gives CDR1 SGHTA, CDR2 FQGNSA. Trimming stripped 2 bases from V and 5 bases from J, with 15 bases between. As DNA, the CDR3 is TGTGCCAGCAGCTTATTCATCGCGTCGGGGACCGGGGAGCTGTTTTTT. Translation gives CASSLFIASGTGELFF.

The chain is built from TRBV10-3 and TRBJ2-1, with 13 nucleotides matching TRBD2. CDR1 ENHRY and CDR2 SYGVKD come from the germline V gene. The CDR3 extends over 17 amino acids. V lost 0 bases to trimming and J lost 7 bases; unmatched junction nucleotides: 6. CDR3 DNA: TGTGCCATCAGTGAGTCGCGAACTAGCGGGGGGGAGAATGAGCAGTTCTTC. It is translated as CAISESRTSGGENEQFF.

The chain joins TRBV27 to TRBJ2-5; D gene ambiguous. The CDR3 is 13 amino acids. The germline CDR1 and CDR2 sequences are MNHEY and SMNVEV (reference sequence). V shed 3 bases and J shed 3 bases, with 8 bases lying between them. In DNA form, the CDR3 reads TGTGCCAGCAGTTTTTCTGGAGAAGAGACCCAGTACTTC. It encodes CASSFSGEETQYF.

The chain uses TRBV5-1 and TRBJ2-1; 12 positions match TRBD2. Germline V lookup: CDR1 SGHRS, CDR2 YFSETQ. J was trimmed by 6 bases and V by 1 base; bases with no gene match: 2. The CDR3 runs to 15 residues. CDR3 sequence: CASSLSLAGGNEQFF. CDR3 sequence (DNA): TGCGCCAGCAGCTTGTCACTAGCGGGAGGCAATGAGCAGTTCTTC. The full variable domain, completed using reference TRBV5-1 and TRBJ2-1, is KAGVTQTPRYLIKTRGQQVTLSCSPISGHRSVSWYQQTPGQGLQFLFEYFSETQRNKGNFPGRFSGRQFSNSRSEMNVSTLELGDSALYLCASSLSLAGGNEQFFGPGTRLTVL.

The CDR3 protein is CASSLVGRGDYGYTF. The CDR3 nucleotides are TGTGCCAGCAGCTTAGTCGGCAGGGGAGACTATGGCTACACCTTC. This chain uses TRBV7-2 with TRBJ1-2; TRBD1 is a possible D gene (6 bases). V was trimmed by 1 base and J by 3 bases, leaving 12 bases between them. The CDR3 has 15 amino acids. Germline V CDR1 and CDR2: SGHTA, FQGNSA.

J is TRBJ2-1 and V is TRBV7-8; D unclear. Germline V gives CDR1 SGHVS, CDR2 FQNEAQ. CDR3 length: 16 amino acids. Trimming stripped 0 bases from V and 6 bases from J, with 15 bases between. The CDR3 bases are TGTGCCAGCAGCTTAGCACGGGTACCCCCCCCCAATGAGCAGTTCTTC. This sequence encodes CASSLARVPPPNEQFF.

This chain uses TRBV9 with TRBJ2-5; D call uncertain. The CDR3 spans 12 residues. Germline CDR1 is SGDLS and CDR2 is YYNGEE. V lost 3 bases to trimming and J lost 0 bases, with 3 bases between them. DNA for the CDR3: TGTGCCAGCAGCGCCTACCAAGAGACCCAGTACTTC. Protein: CASSAYQETQYF.

The chain joins TRBV9 to TRBJ2-7; D is undetermined. Germline V gene sequence: CDR1 SGDLS, CDR2 YYNGEE. The CDR3 extends over 14 amino acids. V dropped 4 bases and J dropped 0 bases, with 11 bases sitting between them. The CDR3 region is CASSPTGSSYEQYF. The CDR3 region has the DNA TGTGCCAGCAGCCCGACTGGAAGCTCCTACGAGCAGTACTTC.

The chain links TRBV30 to TRBJ2-2; D gene ambiguous. The germline V gene encodes CDR1 GTSNPN and CDR2 SVGIG (reference sequence). CDR3 size: 13 residues. Trimming took 4 bases from V and 1 from J, leaving 7 bases between them. The CDR3 loop reads CAWIAKNTGELFF. The DNA of the CDR3 is TGTGCCTGGATAGCTAAGAACACCGGGGAGCTGTTTTTT. The whole variable domain, remainder taken from reference TRBV30 and TRBJ2-2, is SQTIHQWPATLVQPVGSPLSLECTVEGTSNPNLYWYRQAAGRGLQLLFYSVGIGQISSEVPQNLSASRPQDRQFILSSKKLLLSDSGFYLCAWIAKNTGELFFGEGSRLTVL.

This sequence joins TRBV11-2 and TRBJ2-7; tentatively, D is TRBD2 (6 bases). Trimming cost V 2 bases and J 7 bases, with 18 bases left between them. From germline, CDR1 is SGHAT and CDR2 FQNNGV. The CDR3 runs 15 residues. The CDR3 DNA is TGTGCCAGCAGCTTATCTTGGGGGGAACCGGGGGAGCAGTACTTC. This encodes CASSLSWGEPGEQYF.

V gene TRBV7-9 combines with J gene TRBJ1-1, with D unclear. This CDR3 has 14 amino acids. Per the germline V gene, CDR1 is SEHNR and CDR2 is FQNEAQ (reference sequence). Between the trimmed V and J ends, which lost 2 bases and 4 bases, there was a span of 11 bases. The CDR3 nucleotides read TGTGCCAGCAGCTTATCGGGATCTGGCACTGAAGCTTTCTTT. Protein: CASSLSGSGTEAFF. Supplemented by reference TRBV7-9 and TRBJ1-1, the full variable domain reads DTGVSQNPRHKITKRGQNVTFRCDPISEHNRLYWYRQTLGQGPEFLTYFQNEAQLEKSRLLSDRFSAERPKGSFSTLEIQRTEQGDSAMYLCASSLSGSGTEAFFGQGTRLTVV.

J is TRBJ2-3 and V is TRBV9; TRBD2 matches at 15 bases. Per germline, CDR1 SGDLS and CDR2 YYNGEE. There are 21 residues in the CDR3. V shed 0 bases and J 4 bases; nucleotides not matched to a gene: 15. The CDR3 loop reads CASSVALGRLGLAGGADTQYF. CDR3 sequence (DNA): TGTGCCAGCAGCGTAGCTTTAGGGCGCCTGGGACTAGCGGGAGGCGCAGATACGCAGTATTTT.

The rearrangement uses TRBV19 and TRBJ2-7; a possible D gene is TRBD1 (7 bases). Per the germline V gene, CDR1 is LNHDA and CDR2 is SQIVND (reference sequence). V was pared by 4 bases and J by 6 bases, with 22 bases between. The CDR3 sequence is 16 residues long. Here the CDR3 DNA reads TGTGCCAGTAGTACGGAACCAGACAGGGTCGGGAGCGAGCAGTACTTC. Translation: CASSTEPDRVGSEQYF.

The chain recombines TRBV2 with TRBJ2-5; 12 nucleotides agree with TRBD2. V gave up 7 bases and J gave up 5 bases; unmatched junction bases: 2. The CDR3 is 13 residues long. Per germline, CDR1 SNHLY and CDR2 FYNNEI. The CDR3 bases are TGTGCCAGCATCGGACTAGCGGGGGAGACCCAGTACTTC. Amino acids: CASIGLAGETQYF.

The rearrangement joins TRBV5-1 to TRBJ1-2; no firm D call. Germline V CDR1 and CDR2: SGHRS, YFSETQ. Trimming shortened V by 0 bases and J by 8 bases, and 14 bases separated the two germline ends. The CDR3 is 14 residues long. DNA for the CDR3: TGCGCCAGCAGCTTGGACTTCCCACCGAAGGGCTACACCTTC. Residues: CASSLDFPPKGYTF.